Included here is one T cell receptor (beta chain) sequence, with context. This clonotype was counted between two and nine times. Its antigen is unknown. Within one base of it there is no much larger clone, and no base qualities were kept. This sample stems from a study of blood T cells in healthy people across ages (dated by TCRdb to about 2015). With regard to the full study: In model experiments, template switching captured about one uniquely barcoded TCR beta cDNA molecule for every two T cells. The study measured age-related changes in TCR beta repertoire diversity using deep sequencing normalized with unique cDNA molecular identifiers. The donors were split into four age groups: young (average around 17 years), middle-aged (over 35), aged (more than 60) and long-lived (under 85). Two additional independent replicas of 1 million unique cDNA reads from the same blood draw were analyzed for two donors (one aged 18 to 30 and one aged 80 or older). Points the paper makes about the study in general: Observed TCR beta diversity correlated strongly with the percentage of naive T cells measured by flow cytometry. Observed TCR beta diversity per million T cells fell roughly linearly with age, and a significant reduction was already apparent by age roughly 40. Estimates of total diversity based on one million sequenced T cells were considered lower bounds and underestimates. Because profiling used bulk unsorted PBMCs, naive and antigen-experienced compartments could not be compared conclusively. Donor CMV infection status was unknown, potentially confounding age-related changes in expanded clonotypes. Compared with the aged group, more naive CD4+ T cells, fewer expanded clones and increased TCR diversity were shown by the long-lived group, suggesting age selection.

The library relied on 5' RACE. Sequenced on an Illumina HiSeq 2500. A second PCR of roughly 7 to 12 cycles was run with a J-beta primer mix and a sample-barcoded 5' primer. A template-switch 5' adaptor carrying 12 random nucleotides introduced a unique molecular identifier onto each TCR beta cDNA molecule. Each sample yielded at least 2.5 million CDR3-containing paired-end reads. First-strand cDNA synthesis was performed from all RNA using the Mint cDNA synthesis kit, with priming by a TRBC-specific oligonucleotide. All cDNA was treated with uracil-DNA glycosylase and then went through a first 18-cycle PCR with the universal primers M1SS and BC2_uni_R. In the original analysis: For normalization, 1 million high-quality reads, each with a distinct molecular identifier, were randomly selected from each sample. Instead of being binned into consensus sequences, reads with shared molecular identifiers were discarded. MiTCR, with a Q25 quality threshold and the strictest error-elimination algorithm, was used for CDR3 identification, clonotype clustering and error correction. A nonparametric unseen species model with Euler transformation was used to estimate lower-bound total TCR beta diversity. Starting from the raw public reads, TCRdb applied fastp trimming at Q25, assembled clones with MiXCR and retained in-frame beta chains. Here each entry gathers all rows of one CDR3 protein and keeps the most common genes and DNA. For this entry, the V and J calls and clone size follow TCRdb and not the study's own pipeline. This sample gives 540,000 or so distinct CDR3 sequences in total; around 24% of them show up just once. Under 9% of the sample goes to the ten largest clones.

Trimming removed 10 bases from V and 9 bases from J; the gene matches leave 13 bases unexplained. The CDR3 starts with the cysteine, ends with the phenylalanine, and has 15 residues. Only the CDR3 portion is preserved as DNA: 45 bases, with reading frame beginning at the first base. In the germline V gene, CDR1 corresponds to SNHLY and CDR2 to FYNNEI. Donors were a few dozen systemically healthy Caucasian individuals from Russia aged roughly 6 to 90 years. Around 9.7 milliliters of peripheral blood were collected from each donor into EDTA-treated Vacutainer tubes. Ficoll-Paque density-gradient centrifugation was used to isolate PBMCs, with at least 7 million per sample. Total RNA was extracted from PBMCs with Trizol reagent, with at least 6 micrograms obtained per sample. For every donor, an aliquot of PBMCs went through flow cytometry to measure the percentages of naive CD45RAhigh/CD27high T cells.

In addition, the sample was reused for a study of T cells of mothers and their children. In that second paper, the authors write: Nine systemically healthy Caucasian individuals, comprising three mothers and their six children, were included as donors. cDNA synthesis used all of the extracted RNA, with around 1.5 ug of RNA in each 15 ul reaction. In the second PCR, the M1S primer introduced both the sample barcodes and 2-4 random nucleotides. Over 8.5 million TCR beta CDR3 reads were obtained for each mother, and 2.7 million or so reads were obtained for each child. Thymic selection similarly shapes TCR recombination output in related and unrelated pairs, with minor effect from inherited differences. Normalized repertoire overlap was always found to be slightly, but never significantly, higher in related mother-child pairs than in unrelated mother-child pairs. No persistent microchimeric T cell clones were found, with a detection sensitivity of 80 to 100 clones per million clonotypes. Deep NGS was used in the study to compare the TCR beta repertoires of mothers and children and to look for features that separate related mother-child pairs from unrelated individuals. Mothers averaged roughly 36 +/- 4 years of age and children averaged around 11 +/- 4 years. After adapter ligation with NEBNext reagents, the libraries were sequenced on Illumina HiSeq 2000 with 100+100 nt paired-end reads. To prevent cross-contamination, the mother and child libraries were prepared one month apart and sequenced in separate runs. For each donor, between roughly 500,000 and 2,100,000 distinct TCR beta clonotypes were identified. Naive TCR beta clonotypes were estimated from low-frequency clonotypes matched to each donor's FACS-determined naive share, without sorting.

The V and J genes are TRBV2 and TRBJ2-3, and 13 junctional nucleotides match TRBD2. This clonotype was obtained from a boy younger than 18 in good health. The sequenced sample consisted of blood. The DNA reads TGTGCCACCACCTACGGACTAGCGGGGGAAGGAACGCAGTATTTT. It translates as CATTYGLAGEGTQYF.